This T cell receptor beta chain comes out of a study of T cell responses to AZD1222 COVID-19 vaccine. About this clone itself: Its antigen is not known. This CDR3 is also generated by other DNA sequences in the sample.

Repertoires were generated with immunoSEQ multiplex PCR, while TCRdb's copy carries only in-frame clones and drops some. The sample contains 75,000 to 100,000 clones, more than 75% of which appear only once. Findings and limits, study-wide: Scientists sampled the repertoires only once the peak T cell response had passed. Most donors were white British and more were female, and clonal diversity was possibly underestimated.

The V gene lost 5 bases and the J gene lost 2 bases, with 16 bases spanning the gap. The CDR3 spans 15 residues. Germline CDR1 and CDR2: LNHDA and SQIVND (reference sequence). The source material was peripheral blood, sampled on day 0 of AZD1222 vaccination. This receptor was taken from an adult in good health. V and J are TRBV19 and TRBJ2-7, with a possible D match to TRBD1 (6 bases). The CDR3 loop is CASSVLPGHPYEQYF. CDR3 sequence (DNA): TGTGCCAGTAGTGTACTTCCGGGACACCCCTACGAGCAGTACTTC.